What follows are 4 T cell receptor beta chains derived from one specimen sequenced in a study of T cell repertoires in cytomegalovirus infection (dated by TCRdb to between 2017 and 2020). Reads for this sample came from an Illumina HiSeq 1500. TCRdb applied fastp at Q25 and MiXCR to the public reads, then kept only in-frame beta chains. CDR3 protein sequences are deduplicated, and each keeps its most common genes and DNA. Here the sample has about 570,000 distinct CDR3 sequences; around two fifths occur a single time. The top ten constitute about half of the sample. The treatment or condition label, as the study defines it: in vitro stimulation with specific CMV peptide epitopes to enrich CMV-specific T cells. Their target antigens are unknown. The sample in question was cultured PBMCs, obtained from culture after CMV antigen stimulation. The receptors were sampled from a human donor in good health (CMV status not recorded). Some clones in this sample may be carry-over from other donors' samples.

V usage is TRBV12-3 or TRBV12-4 and J usage is TRBJ2-2, with 7 bases fitting TRBD1. This CDR3 region has 16 residues. V gave up 8 bases and J gave up 0 bases; unmatched junction bases: 9. The CDR3 loop is CASLRTGTANTGELFF. The CDR3 coding sequence is TGTGCCAGCTTAAGGACTGGGACAGCGAACACCGGGGAGCTGTTTTTT.

This chain connects TRBV7-9 to TRBJ2-1; no reliable D call. V was clipped by 1 base and J by 1 base, with 11 bases between them. The CDR3 runs 16 residues. CDR1 is SEHNR, CDR2 FQNEAQ, per germline (reference sequence). CDR3 coding DNA: TGTGCCAGCAGCTTAGTAGTGACCTTTTCCTACAATGAGCAGTTCTTC. It yields the protein CASSLVVTFSYNEQFF.

The chain has TRBV6-6 and TRBJ2-3; 12 nucleotides align to TRBD2. Germline CDR1 is MNHNY and CDR2 is SVGAGI (reference sequence). V shed 0 bases and J 6 bases; nucleotides not matched to a gene: 4. CDR3 length: 16 amino acids. This CDR3 reads CASSYSTSGSADTQYF. In DNA form, the CDR3 reads TGTGCCAGCAGTTACTCGACTAGCGGGAGTGCTGATACGCAGTATTTT.

CDR3 loop: CASSPSGTEGVSSYNSPLHF. The CDR3 nucleotides are TGCGCCAGCAGTCCCTCCGGGACGGAGGGCGTGAGCTCCTATAATTCACCCCTCCACTTT. The V and J genes are TRBV23-1 and TRBJ1-6, with a tentative D call TRBD1 (5 bases). TRBV23-1 belongs to the ORF category, with a function that is uncertain. V lost 4 bases and J lost 0, with 22 bases in between. The CDR3 is 20 residues long.